This T cell receptor beta chain appears in the sequencing data of a study of beta chain features in type 1 diabetes. Study-wide results and caveats: Sequencing the cDNA could make cells with high TCR expression show up more than they should.

This CDR3 is 14 amino acids long. V was clipped by 8 bases and J by 4 bases; unmatched bases: 6. CDR1 is SGHTA and CDR2 is FQGNSA in the germline V gene. Turning to this clone: Antigen unknown.

Of the isolated RNA, all was reverse transcribed, and so the sequenced material was expressed TCRB transcripts. Naive, central memory and regulatory T cell samples averaged about 3.57 million immunoSEQ reads each. The data were produced by immunoSEQ multiplex PCR, yet TCRdb's version contains in-frame clones alone and is incomplete. This sample has 300,000 to 400,000 clones, with approximately 8% found just once. The sample comprised central memory CD4+ T cells from blood. The TCR comes from a woman aged 18-29 years in good health. The chain carries TRBV7-2 and TRBJ2-2, with TRBD2 matching 8 bases. For the CDR3, the DNA is TGTGCCAGCGGAAGCGGGAGTGGCACCGGGGAGCTGTTTTTT. Its protein is CASGSGSGTGELFF.